A selection of T cell receptor beta chains follows, all from one sample in a study of CD8+CD57+ T cells in acquired aplastic anemia. One entry per CDR3 protein, called by TCRdb with MiXCR from the reads. Altogether about 98,000 distinct CDR3 sequences are present, approximately 73% being singletons, with the ten largest covering about 60%. Sequencing input: sorted CD4+, CD8+, or CD8+CD57+ T cells (not recorded which) from PBMCs. The receptors come from a human donor with aplastic anemia. The CDR3 runs from the conserved cysteine through the conserved F or W. The D gene is left open where the match is weak. Clone sizes are given selectively: once, few, many, or a class where the clone is expanded.

j_call	d_call	v_call	clone_size	cdr3_aa	cdr3_nt
TRBJ2-5	-	TRBV5-1	-	CASSLAQTQETQYF	TGCGCCAGCAGCTTGGCCCAGACCCAAGAGACCCAGTACTTC
TRBJ2-7	-	TRBV9	few	CASSVDGATGEQYF	TGTGCCAGCAGCGTAGATGGGGCCACCGGCGAGCAGTACTTC
TRBJ1-1	-	TRBV7-2	few	CASSLQGNTEAFF	TGTGCCAGCAGCTTACAGGGAAACACTGAAGCTTTCTTT
TRBJ2-7	TRBD2	TRBV20-1	few	CSAWDSGATDYEQYF	TGCAGTGCCTGGGATAGCGGGGCCACCGACTACGAGCAGTACTTC
TRBJ1-2	-	TRBV11-2	-	CASSLPGTDGYTF	TGTGCCAGCAGCTTACCCGGAACGGATGGCTACACCTTC
TRBJ1-5	TRBD1	TRBV7-9	-	CASSSGQGIRPQHF	TGTGCCAGCAGCTCAGGACAGGGGATTCGGCCCCAGCATTTT
TRBJ2-5	TRBD2	TRBV20-1	-	CSARRSSGQETQYF	TGCAGTGCTAGAAGGTCTAGCGGGCAAGAGACCCAGTACTTC
TRBJ2-7	-	TRBV2	-	CASRGGYYNEQYF	TGTGCCAGCAGGGGCGGGTACTACAATGAGCAGTACTTC
TRBJ1-3	-	TRBV24-1	-	CATSDGTASGNTIYF	TGTGCCACCAGTGATGGGACGGCGTCTGGAAACACCATATATTTT
TRBJ1-2	-	TRBV20-1	-	CSARLAGLYGYTF	TGCAGTGCTAGGCTGGCCGGTCTCTATGGCTACACCTTC
TRBJ1-2	-	TRBV7-3	-	CASSNSGVYGYTF	TGTGCCAGCAGCAATTCGGGGGTCTATGGCTACACCTTC
TRBJ1-1	-	TRBV19	-	CASTDWVWAEAFF	TGTGCCAGTACCGACTGGGTGTGGGCTGAAGCTTTCTTT
TRBJ2-1	TRBD2	TRBV20-1	-	CSASDCGRAGSYNEQFF	TGCAGTGCTAGTGACTGCGGGAGGGCGGGGTCCTACAATGAGCAGTTCTTC
TRBJ2-5	-	TRBV9	-	CASNRDGVETQYF	TGTGCCAGCAACCGGGACGGAGTAGAAACCCAGTACTTC
TRBJ2-7	-	TRBV9	-	CASSVAPSYEQYF	TGTGCCAGCAGCGTAGCGCCCAGCTACGAGCAGTACTTC
TRBJ1-3	-	TRBV20-1	few	CSATYSGNTIYF	TGCAGTGCTACCTACTCTGGAAACACCATATATTTT
TRBJ2-7	-	TRBV19	-	CASSMLGIYEQYF	TGTGCCAGTAGTATGCTAGGGATCTACGAGCAGTACTTC
TRBJ2-7	-	TRBV10-3	-	CAISETNYEQYF	TGTGCCATCAGTGAGACGAACTACGAGCAGTACTTC
TRBJ2-5	-	TRBV7-6	few	CASSFRDQETQYF	TGTGCCAGCAGCTTTCGGGACCAAGAGACCCAGTACTTC
TRBJ2-7	-	TRBV7-2	-	CASSSGRLYEQYF	TGTGCCAGCAGCTCGGGGCGCCTCTACGAGCAGTACTTC
TRBJ2-7	-	TRBV20-1	few	CSAVGSSYEQYF	TGCAGTGCAGTCGGCTCCTCCTACGAGCAGTACTTC
TRBJ1-1	-	TRBV12-3/TRBV12-4	many	CASSSGYLNTEAFF	TGTGCCAGCAGTTCAGGGTACCTGAACACTGAAGCTTTCTTT
TRBJ1-1	-	TRBV12-3/TRBV12-4	-	CASSLGLRGNTEAFF	TGTGCCAGCAGCCTAGGGCTCAGGGGTAACACTGAAGCTTTCTTT
TRBJ2-2	-	TRBV7-9	once	CASSLRTPSTGELFF	TGTGCCAGCAGCTTACGGACACCTAGCACCGGGGAGCTGTTTTTT
TRBJ1-1	-	TRBV7-9	few	CASSRERREAFF	TGTGCCAGCAGCCGCGAACGGCGGGAAGCTTTCTTT
TRBJ1-5	-	TRBV24-1	-	CATSERAGQPQHF	TGTGCCACCAGTGAAAGGGCAGGCCAGCCCCAGCATTTT
TRBJ1-6	TRBD1	TRBV6-1	few	CASRFGQGDNSPLHF	TGTGCCAGCAGATTTGGACAGGGCGACAATTCACCCCTCCACTTT
TRBJ1-4	TRBD1	TRBV13	many	CASSLQGAGEKLFF	TGTGCCAGCAGCTTACAGGGGGCCGGTGAAAAACTGTTTTTT
TRBJ1-6	-	TRBV7-2	-	CASSLERNSPLHF	TGTGCCAGCAGCTTAGAACGTAATTCACCCCTCCACTTT
TRBJ1-6	-	TRBV7-2	-	CASSLQHSSNSPLHF	TGTGCCAGCAGCTTGCAGCATAGCAGTAATTCACCCCTCCACTTT
TRBJ1-5	-	TRBV7-6	many	CASSPYRGQPQHF	TGTGCCAGCAGCCCATACCGGGGTCAGCCCCAGCATTTT
TRBJ1-1	-	TRBV29-1	-	CSVGVGLDTEAFF	TGCAGCGTTGGAGTCGGATTGGACACTGAAGCTTTCTTT
TRBJ1-2	-	TRBV7-9	few	CASSSDSRGYTF	TGTGCCAGCAGCTCAGATTCGCGTGGCTACACCTTC
TRBJ2-7	TRBD2	TRBV5-4	-	CASSWTSGGAIGSYERYF	TGTGCCAGCAGCTGGACTAGCGGGGGGGCCATAGGCTCTTACGAGCGGTACTTC
TRBJ2-1	TRBD2	TRBV10-3	once	CASTSGSYNEQFF	TGTGCCAGTACTAGCGGGAGTTACAATGAGCAGTTCTTC
TRBJ2-3	TRBD2	TRBV2	-	CASSDGLAGTNTQYF	TGTGCCAGCAGTGATGGACTAGCGGGTACCAATACGCAGTATTTT
TRBJ1-2	TRBD1	TRBV2	-	CASSFGQANYGYTF	TGTGCCAGCAGCTTCGGACAGGCTAACTATGGCTACACCTTC
TRBJ2-1	TRBD2	TRBV10-3	-	CAISPGTSGGKNEQFF	TGTGCCATCAGCCCGGGGACTAGCGGGGGGAAAAATGAGCAGTTCTTC
TRBJ1-2	-	TRBV10-3	-	CAISESVGGYGYTF	TGTGCCATCAGTGAGTCTGTTGGGGGCTATGGCTACACCTTC
TRBJ1-5	-	TRBV20-1	-	CSASFRGPTSNQPQHF	TGCAGTGCTAGTTTCAGGGGACCTACTAGCAATCAGCCCCAGCATTTT
TRBJ1-1	-	TRBV2	-	CASSGIGIWATEAFF	TGTGCCAGCAGTGGGATCGGGATTTGGGCCACTGAAGCTTTCTTT
TRBJ1-5	TRBD1	TRBV24-1	-	CATTKDRGCNQPQHF	TGTGCCACCACTAAAGACAGGGGGTGCAATCAGCCCCAGCATTTT
TRBJ1-2	-	TRBV24-1	-	CATSDNRAIGYTF	TGTGCCACCAGTGACAACAGGGCTATCGGCTACACCTTC
TRBJ2-3	-	TRBV20-1	-	CSAPEGGSTDTQYF	TGCAGTGCTCCCGAGGGGGGGTCCACAGATACGCAGTATTTT
TRBJ2-2	TRBD1	TRBV7-9	-	CASSSGQGGTGELFF	TGTGCCAGCAGCTCGGGACAGGGAGGCACCGGGGAGCTGTTTTTT